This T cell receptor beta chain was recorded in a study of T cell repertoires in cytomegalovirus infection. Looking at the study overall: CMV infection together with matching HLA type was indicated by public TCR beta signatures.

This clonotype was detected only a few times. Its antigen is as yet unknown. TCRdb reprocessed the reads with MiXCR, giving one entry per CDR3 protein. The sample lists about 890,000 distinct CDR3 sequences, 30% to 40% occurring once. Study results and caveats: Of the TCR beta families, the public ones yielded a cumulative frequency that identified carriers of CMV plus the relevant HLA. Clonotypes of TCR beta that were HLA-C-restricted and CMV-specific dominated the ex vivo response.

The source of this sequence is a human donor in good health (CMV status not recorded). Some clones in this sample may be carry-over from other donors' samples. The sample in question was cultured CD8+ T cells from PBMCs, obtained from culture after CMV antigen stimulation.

The CDR3 protein is CASSMTSGGAVDTQYF. For the CDR3, the DNA is TGTGCCAGCAGTATGACTAGCGGGGGGGCGGTAGATACGCAGTATTTT. The chain uses TRBV27 and TRBJ2-3; the match to TRBD2 covers 14 bases. V shed 5 bases and J 5 bases; nucleotides not matched to a gene: 6. This CDR3 has 16 amino acids. Germline V gene data show CDR1 as MNHEY and CDR2 as SMNVEV (reference sequence).